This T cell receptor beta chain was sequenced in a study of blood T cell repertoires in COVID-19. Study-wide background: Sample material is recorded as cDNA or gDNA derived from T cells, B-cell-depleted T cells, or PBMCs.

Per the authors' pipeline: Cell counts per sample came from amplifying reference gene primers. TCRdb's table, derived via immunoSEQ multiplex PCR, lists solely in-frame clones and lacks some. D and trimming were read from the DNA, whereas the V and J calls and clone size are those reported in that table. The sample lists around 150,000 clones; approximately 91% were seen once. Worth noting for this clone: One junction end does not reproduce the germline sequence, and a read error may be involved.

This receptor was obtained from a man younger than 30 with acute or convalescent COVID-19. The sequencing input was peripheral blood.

CDR3 loop: CASNLGSSYNEQFF. The DNA of the CDR3 is TGTGCCAGCAACTTGGGCAGCTCCTACAATGAGCAGTTCTTC. This rearrangement joins TRBV5-4 to TRBJ2-1; D is unresolved. Germline V CDR1 and CDR2: SGHNT, YYREEE (reference sequence). This CDR3 contains 14 residues.